The 11 T cell receptor beta chains below were found in one sample sequenced in a study of blood T cell repertoires in COVID-19. Measured with immunoSEQ multiplex PCR; TCRdb has only the in-frame clones, and not every one. Of roughly 26,000 clones in the sample, roughly 90% were seen once. The sample was peripheral blood. The source of these receptors is a human donor in a cohort sampled during active COVID-19.

This clone was observed a handful of times. The chain employs TRBV7-8 and TRBJ1-5; 8 nucleotides line up with TRBD1. Germline loops: CDR1 SGHVS, CDR2 FQNEAQ. The CDR3 covers 14 residues. The V and J ends lost 5 bases and 3 bases, in that order; junction bases with no gene match: 3. The CDR3 sequence: CASSRDRSNQPQHF. DNA for the CDR3: TGTGCCAGCAGCCGGGACAGGTCCAATCAGCCCCAGCATTTT.

The sample holds one count of this clone. This chain connects TRBV5-1 to TRBJ1-5; 8 bases are a match to TRBD1. Per germline, CDR1 SGHRS and CDR2 YFSETQ. The CDR3 sequence is 15 residues long. V dropped 3 bases and J dropped 4; count of bases not matched to a gene: 6. Here the CDR3 reads CASSSGQGDNQPQHF. CDR3 coding DNA: TGCGCCAGCAGCTCCGGACAGGGCGATAATCAGCCCCAGCATTTT.

The J gene is TRBJ1-4, the V gene TRBV6-6; D is ambiguous. From germline, CDR1 is MNHNY and CDR2 SVGAGI (reference sequence). The CDR3 runs to 12 residues. The V end was cut by 6 bases, the J end by 10 bases, with 12 bases between. The CDR3 here is CASRIEAGKLFF. Here the CDR3 DNA reads TGTGCCAGCAGGATAGAGGCGGGAAAACTGTTTTTT.

This clone was counted once. CDR3 sequence (DNA): TGTGCCACCAGCAGAGGGAGGAGAACAGGGGCGTCCTATAATTCACCCCTCCACTTT. This sequence encodes CATSRGRRTGASYNSPLHF. The chain has TRBV15 and TRBJ1-6, with TRBD1 matching 7 bases. In germline, CDR1 is LNHNV, CDR2 YYDKDF (reference sequence). With 1 base clipped from V and 1 base from J, the junction kept 10 bases outside the gene matches. This CDR3 spans 19 amino acids.

This chain links TRBV5-1 with TRBJ1-2; perhaps TRBD1 as D (6 bases). Per germline, CDR1 SGHRS and CDR2 YFSETQ. This CDR3 region has 16 residues. Between the trimmed V and J ends, which lost 3 bases and 4 bases, there was a span of 19 bases. CDR3: CASSSDSYVAAYGYTF. The CDR3 DNA sequence: TGCGCCAGCAGCTCGGACAGCTATGTTGCCGCCTATGGCTACACCTTC.

The chain recombines TRBV5-8 with TRBJ2-1; tentative D call: TRBD2 (5 bases). This CDR3 has 15 amino acids. Germline loops: CDR1 SGHTS, CDR2 YDEGEE. Trimming cost V 1 base and J 3 bases, with 11 bases left between them. The CDR3 nucleotides are TGTGCCAGCAGCTTGCTCCGGGGATACTACAATGAGCAGTTCTTC. Amino acids: CASSLLRGYYNEQFF.

This clone was seen just once. The chain joins TRBV20-1 to TRBJ2-2; perhaps TRBD1 as D (6 bases). CDR3 size: 15 residues. The germline CDR1 and CDR2 sequences are DFQATT and SNEGSKA (reference sequence). Trimming stripped 3 bases from V and 3 bases from J, with 14 bases between. The CDR3 sequence is CSASRQGLDTGELFF. DNA for the CDR3: TGCAGTGCTAGTCGGCAGGGGCTCGACACCGGGGAGCTGTTTTTT.

V and J are TRBV2 and TRBJ1-1; TRBD1 might be the D (5 bases). Germline CDR1 is SNHLY and CDR2 is FYNNEI. The length of the CDR3 is 13 residues. Trimming removed 2 bases from V and 7 bases from J, with 11 bases in between. This CDR3 reads CASSELRVVEAFF. The DNA of the CDR3 is TGTGCCAGCAGTGAACTCAGGGTGGTTGAAGCTTTCTTT.

This chain connects TRBV5-1 to TRBJ2-7, with TRBD1 identical over 10 bases. Germline-derived CDR1 and CDR2 are SGHRS and YFSETQ. The J segment lost 6 bases and the V segment lost 9 bases, leaving 12 bases of the junction unmatched. The CDR3 spans 14 residues. The CDR3 is CATKEGQGSIEQYF. The CDR3 DNA sequence: TGCGCCACCAAGGAGGGACAGGGGAGCATCGAGCAGTACTTC.

The V gene is TRBV6-5, the J gene TRBJ1-6; possible D gene TRBD1, 6 bases. CDR3 length: 14 residues. The V end lost 7 bases, the J end lost 8 bases, and 15 bases lay between the germline ends. Germline V CDR1 and CDR2: MNHEY, SVGAGI. The CDR3 region is CASTTGGRHSPLHF. CDR3 bases: TGTGCCAGCACCACGGGGGGGCGTCATTCACCCCTCCACTTT.

V gene TRBV5-8 combines with J gene TRBJ1-1; D remains ambiguous. V lost 10 bases and J lost 1, with 14 bases in between. Germline-derived CDR1 and CDR2 are SGHTS and YDEGEE. There are 13 residues in the CDR3. For the CDR3, the DNA is TGTGCCCCGGGAAGGCGGGAGAACACTGAAGCTTTCTTT. Protein: CAPGRRENTEAFF.